This T cell receptor (beta chain) was recovered during a study of OX40 agonist ivuxolimab in advanced cancers. Some clones are missing from TCRdb's copy, which holds only in-frame ones; the method was immunoSEQ multiplex PCR. The sample includes 96,000 or so clones, 84% of them seen just once. The V and J ends lost 4 bases and 4 bases respectively, with 12 bases between them. The CDR3 is made up of 14 amino acids. The germline V gene encodes CDR1 SGHRS and CDR2 YFSETQ. The chain has TRBV5-1 and TRBJ1-3, with D perhaps matching TRBD1 (5 bases). The material sequenced was CD4+ or CD8+ T cells sorted from blood, taken in a trial of the OX40 agonist ivuxolimab. The clonotype comes from an adult with an advanced solid tumor such as melanoma, head and neck, liver or kidney cancer. CDR3 protein: CASSPGPIGNTIYF. The CDR3 DNA reads TGCGCCAGCAGCCCGGGGCCGATCGGAAACACCATATATTTT.